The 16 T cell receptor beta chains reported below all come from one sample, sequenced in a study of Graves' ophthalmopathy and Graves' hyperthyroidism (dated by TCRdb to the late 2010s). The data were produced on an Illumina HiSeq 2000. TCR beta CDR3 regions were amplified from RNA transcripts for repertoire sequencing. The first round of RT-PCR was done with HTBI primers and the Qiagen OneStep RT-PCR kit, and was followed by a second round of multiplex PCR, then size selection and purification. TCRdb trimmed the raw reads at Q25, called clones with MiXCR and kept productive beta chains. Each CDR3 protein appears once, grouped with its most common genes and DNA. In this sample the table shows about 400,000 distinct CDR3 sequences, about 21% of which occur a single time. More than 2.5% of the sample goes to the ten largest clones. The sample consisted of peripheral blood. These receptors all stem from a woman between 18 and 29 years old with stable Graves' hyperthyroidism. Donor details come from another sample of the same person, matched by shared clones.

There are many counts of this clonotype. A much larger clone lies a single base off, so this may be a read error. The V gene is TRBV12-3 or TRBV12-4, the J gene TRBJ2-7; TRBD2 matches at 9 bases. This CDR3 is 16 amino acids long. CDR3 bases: TGTGCCAACAGTTCTCTGGCTAGCGGGGCGGAAGGGGAGCAGTACTTC. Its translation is CANSSLASGAEGEQYF.

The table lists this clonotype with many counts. Here the CDR3 DNA reads TGTGCCAGCAGTGAAAGCCACAGCTCCTACGAGCAGTACTTC. It codes for CASSESHSSYEQYF. This chain joins TRBV6-1 and TRBJ2-7; D not resolved. Germline assignment: CDR1 MNHNS and CDR2 SASEGT. Between the trimmed V and J ends, which lost 2 bases and 0 bases, there was a span of 8 bases. This CDR3 contains 14 residues.

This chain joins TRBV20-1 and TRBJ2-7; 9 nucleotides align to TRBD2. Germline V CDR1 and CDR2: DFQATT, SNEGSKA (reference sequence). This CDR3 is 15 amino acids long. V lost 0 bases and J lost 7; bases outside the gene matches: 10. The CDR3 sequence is CSARDGGAGGQEQYF. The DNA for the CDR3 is TGCAGTGCTAGAGATGGAGGGGCGGGAGGGCAAGAGCAGTACTTC.

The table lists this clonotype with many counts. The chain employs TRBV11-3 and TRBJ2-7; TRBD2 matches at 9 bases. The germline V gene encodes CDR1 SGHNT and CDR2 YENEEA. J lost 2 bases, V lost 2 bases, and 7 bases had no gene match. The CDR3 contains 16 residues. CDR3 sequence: CASSLSPGLATYEQYF. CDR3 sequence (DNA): TGTGCCAGCAGCTTATCCCCAGGACTAGCGACCTACGAGCAGTACTTC.

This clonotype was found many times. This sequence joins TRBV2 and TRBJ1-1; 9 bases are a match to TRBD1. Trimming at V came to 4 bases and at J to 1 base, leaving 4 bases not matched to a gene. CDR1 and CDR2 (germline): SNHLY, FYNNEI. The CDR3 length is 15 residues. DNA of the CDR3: TGTGCCAGCAGTGTAGGGACAGGGACGAACACTGAAGCTTTCTTT. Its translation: CASSVGTGTNTEAFF.

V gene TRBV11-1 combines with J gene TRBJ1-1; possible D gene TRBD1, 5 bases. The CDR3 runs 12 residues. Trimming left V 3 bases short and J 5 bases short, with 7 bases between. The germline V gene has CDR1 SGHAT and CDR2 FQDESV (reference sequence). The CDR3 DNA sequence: TGTGCCAGCAGCTTCAGGGAGACTGAAGCTTTCTTT. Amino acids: CASSFRETEAFF.

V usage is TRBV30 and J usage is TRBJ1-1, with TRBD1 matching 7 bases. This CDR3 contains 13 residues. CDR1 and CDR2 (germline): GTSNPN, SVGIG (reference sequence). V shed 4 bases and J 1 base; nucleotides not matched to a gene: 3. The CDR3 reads CAWIRQGNTEAFF. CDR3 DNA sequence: TGTGCCTGGATCCGACAGGGGAACACTGAAGCTTTCTTT.

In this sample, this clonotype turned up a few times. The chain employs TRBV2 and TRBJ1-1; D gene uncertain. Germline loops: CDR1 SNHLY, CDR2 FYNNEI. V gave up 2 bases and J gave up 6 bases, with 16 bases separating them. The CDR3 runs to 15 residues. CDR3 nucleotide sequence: TGTGCCAGCAGTGAAAGCCGTACTAGTTACGCTGAAGCTTTCTTT. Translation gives CASSESRTSYAEAFF.

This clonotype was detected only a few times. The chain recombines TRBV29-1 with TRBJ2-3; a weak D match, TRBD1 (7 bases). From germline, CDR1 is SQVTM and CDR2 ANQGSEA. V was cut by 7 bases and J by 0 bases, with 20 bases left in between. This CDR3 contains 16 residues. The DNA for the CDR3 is TGCAGCGCTACCCTCAGGGGGGCAGCTAGCACAGATACGCAGTATTTT. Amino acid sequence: CSATLRGAASTDTQYF.

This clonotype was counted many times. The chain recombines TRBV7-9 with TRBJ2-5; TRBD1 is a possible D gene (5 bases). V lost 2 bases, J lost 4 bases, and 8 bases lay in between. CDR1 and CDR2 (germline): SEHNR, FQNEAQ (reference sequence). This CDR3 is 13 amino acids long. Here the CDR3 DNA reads TGTGCCAGCAGCTTATCAGGGCCAGAGACCCAGTACTTC. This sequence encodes CASSLSGPETQYF.

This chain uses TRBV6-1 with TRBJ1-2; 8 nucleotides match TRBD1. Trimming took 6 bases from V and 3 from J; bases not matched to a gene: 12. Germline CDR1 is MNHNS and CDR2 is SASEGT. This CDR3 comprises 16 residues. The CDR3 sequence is CASSGGDRITYYGYTF. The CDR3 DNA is TGTGCCAGCAGCGGGGGGGACAGGATTACCTACTATGGCTACACCTTC.

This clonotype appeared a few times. CDR3 coding DNA: TGTGCCAGCAGTTTTGGTACTGGCTACACCTTC. Protein sequence: CASSFGTGYTF. The chain links TRBV12-3 or TRBV12-4 to TRBJ1-2; no reliable D call. Trimming cost V 3 bases and J 7 bases, with 6 bases left between them. The CDR3 contains 11 residues.

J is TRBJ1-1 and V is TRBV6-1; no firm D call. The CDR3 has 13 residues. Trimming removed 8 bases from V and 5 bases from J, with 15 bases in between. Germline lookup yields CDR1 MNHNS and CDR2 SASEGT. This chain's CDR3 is CASGTHRGTEAFF. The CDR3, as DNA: TGTGCCAGCGGCACCCACAGAGGGACTGAAGCTTTCTTT.

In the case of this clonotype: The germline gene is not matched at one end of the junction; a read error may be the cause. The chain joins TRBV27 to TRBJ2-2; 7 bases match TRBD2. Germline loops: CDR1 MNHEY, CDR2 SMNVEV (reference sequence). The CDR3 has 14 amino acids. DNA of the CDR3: TGTGTCAGCAGTTGGGGGGGGGAAACCGGGGAGCTGTTTTTT. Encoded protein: CVSSWGGETGELFF.

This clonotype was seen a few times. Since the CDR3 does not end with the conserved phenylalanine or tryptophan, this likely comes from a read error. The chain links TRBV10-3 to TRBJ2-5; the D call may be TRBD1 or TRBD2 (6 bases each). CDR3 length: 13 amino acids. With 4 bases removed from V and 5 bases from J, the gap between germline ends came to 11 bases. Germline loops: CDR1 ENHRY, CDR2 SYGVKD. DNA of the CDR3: TGTGCCATCAGTGGAAGGGGGAGGGAGACCCAGTACCTC. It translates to CAISGRGRETQYL.

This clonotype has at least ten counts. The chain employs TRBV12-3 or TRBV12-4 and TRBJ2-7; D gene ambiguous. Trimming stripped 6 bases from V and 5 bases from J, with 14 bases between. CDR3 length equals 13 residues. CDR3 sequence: CASSDNVANEQYF. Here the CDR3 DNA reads TGTGCCAGCAGCGATAACGTGGCAAACGAGCAGTACTTC.